This T cell receptor (beta chain) was sequenced in a study of beta chain features in type 1 diabetes. The sample holds a few counts of this clone. The study reverse transcribed the entire isolated RNA, so it sequenced expressed TCRB transcripts. TCRdb's table, derived via immunoSEQ multiplex PCR, lists solely in-frame clones and lacks some. The table records some 150,000 clones, roughly 50% of them present only once. Germline CDR1 and CDR2: MNHNY and SVGAGI (reference sequence). This CDR3 has 16 residues. With 4 bases clipped from V and 9 bases from J, the junction kept 6 bases outside the gene matches.

The V and J genes are TRBV6-6 and TRBJ2-1; the match to TRBD2 covers 16 bases. The receptor comes from a young man in good health. The sample comprised Tregs from blood. The CDR3: CASSWGLAGGLAEQFF. Here the CDR3 DNA reads TGTGCCAGCAGTTGGGGACTAGCGGGGGGGCTTGCTGAGCAGTTCTTC.